In this sample, the clone carrying this T cell receptor (beta chain) turned up a few times. Its antigen is not known. This may stem from a read error, because a much larger clone lies one nucleotide away. Across 18 months, stable Graves' hyperthyroidism was marked by no progression to ophthalmopathy. Hyperthyroidism had been newly diagnosed in patients aged 18 to 65, and its duration was under 2 months. This specimen comes from a study of T cells in Graves' hyperthyroidism and ophthalmopathy. Points from the study as a whole: In the blood, most expanded thyroid clonotypes above 0.001 appeared as well. A 13 V-J signature model discriminated ophthalmopathy versus stable hyperthyroidism.

TCR beta CDR3 regions were amplified from RNA. The TCR CDR3 was amplified in a first-round RT-PCR using the HTBI primer set. TCRdb re-called the multiplex PCR reads with MiXCR, one entry per CDR3 protein. The table includes 300,000 or so distinct CDR3 sequences, roughly 17% detected once. Between the trimmed V and J ends, which lost 8 bases and 0 bases, there was a span of 15 bases. The CDR3 has 15 amino acids. The J gene is TRBJ2-3, the V gene TRBV12-3 or TRBV12-4; D is undetermined. The specimen sequenced was blood. This sequence originates from a man younger than 40 with Graves' hyperthyroidism. Here the CDR3 DNA reads TGTGCCAGCGGTCCCCGTAGGCGCAGCACAGATACGCAGTATTTT. Its translation: CASGPRRRSTDTQYF.